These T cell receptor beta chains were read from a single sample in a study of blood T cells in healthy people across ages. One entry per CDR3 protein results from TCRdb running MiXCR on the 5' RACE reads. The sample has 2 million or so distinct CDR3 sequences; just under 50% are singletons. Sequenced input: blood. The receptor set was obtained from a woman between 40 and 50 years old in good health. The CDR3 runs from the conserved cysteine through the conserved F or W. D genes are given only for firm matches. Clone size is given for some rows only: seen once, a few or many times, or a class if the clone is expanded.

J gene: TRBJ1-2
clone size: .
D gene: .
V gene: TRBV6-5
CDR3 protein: CASSKQGGYGYTF
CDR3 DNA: TGTGCCAGCAGTAAACAGGGCGGCTATGGCTACACCTTC

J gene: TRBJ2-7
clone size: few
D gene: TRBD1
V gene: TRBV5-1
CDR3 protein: CASSHRQGIHEQYF
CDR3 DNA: TGCGCCAGCAGCCATCGACAGGGGATCCACGAGCAGTACTTC

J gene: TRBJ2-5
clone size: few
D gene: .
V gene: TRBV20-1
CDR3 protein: CSATGDETQYF
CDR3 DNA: TGCAGTGCTACCGGGGACGAGACCCAGTACTTC

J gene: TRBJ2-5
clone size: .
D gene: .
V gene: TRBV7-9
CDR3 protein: CASSTDSHQETQYF
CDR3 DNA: TGTGCCAGCAGCACGGACAGCCACCAAGAGACCCAGTACTTC

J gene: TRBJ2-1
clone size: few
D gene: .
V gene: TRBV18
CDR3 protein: CASSPSYEQFF
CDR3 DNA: TGTGCCAGCAGTCCGTCTTATGAGCAGTTCTTC

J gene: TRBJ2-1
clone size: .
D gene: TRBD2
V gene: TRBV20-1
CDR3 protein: CSARNPSGYNEQFF
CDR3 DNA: TGCAGTGCTAGAAATCCTAGCGGGTACAATGAGCAGTTCTTC

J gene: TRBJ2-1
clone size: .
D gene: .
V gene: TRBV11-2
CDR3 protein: CATTGEVSNEQFF
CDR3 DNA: TGTGCCACCACAGGGGAGGTGTCGAATGAGCAGTTCTTC

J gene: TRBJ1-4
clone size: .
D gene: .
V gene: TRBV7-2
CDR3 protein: CASSLVLGEKLFF
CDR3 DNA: TGTGCCAGCAGCTTAGTACTGGGAGAAAAACTGTTTTTT

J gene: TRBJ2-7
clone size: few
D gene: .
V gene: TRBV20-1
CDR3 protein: CSASPPRHSYEQYF
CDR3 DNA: TGCAGTGCTTCTCCCCCTAGGCACTCCTACGAGCAGTACTTC

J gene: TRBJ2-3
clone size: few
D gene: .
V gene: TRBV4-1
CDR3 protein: CASSPPVHRADTQYF
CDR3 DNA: TGCGCCAGCAGCCCCCCGGTCCACAGGGCAGATACGCAGTATTTT

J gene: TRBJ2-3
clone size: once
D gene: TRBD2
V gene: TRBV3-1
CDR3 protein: CASSQGTSRYF
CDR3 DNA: TGTGCCAGCAGCCAAGGGACTAGCCGGTATTTT

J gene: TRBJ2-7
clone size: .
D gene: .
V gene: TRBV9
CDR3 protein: CASSLFKEIKKYVSYEQYF
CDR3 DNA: TGTGCCAGCAGCCTATTCAAGGAGATAAAAAAATATGTCTCCTACGAGCAGTACTTC

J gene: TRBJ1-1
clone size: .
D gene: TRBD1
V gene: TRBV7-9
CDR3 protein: CASSPDRVSDTEAFF
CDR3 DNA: TGTGCCAGCAGCCCGGACAGGGTATCCGACACTGAAGCTTTCTTT